The 32 T cell receptor beta chains below come from one sample, sequenced in a study of blood T cell repertoires in COVID-19 (dated by TCRdb to about 2020). Libraries were built with the immunoSEQ multiplex PCR assay. As stored in TCRdb, this immuneACCESS dataset retains in-frame rearrangements with V and J assigned. A fraction of the clones does not appear; measured against another copy, unresolved V genes explain less than half of the discrepancy, and the remainder lacks a known reason. This sample comprises 150,000 to 200,000 clones, about four fifths of them detected only once. About 10% of the sample belongs to the ten largest clones. Specimen: PBMCs or T cells enriched from blood (not recorded which). The receptor set was obtained from a man aged 45-65 years who had recovered from COVID-19.

This clone has a handful of counts. This chain joins TRBV18 and TRBJ2-3; 8 bases map to TRBD2. Germline assignment: CDR1 KGHSH and CDR2 LQKENI. Losses at the gene ends were 3 bases for V and 4 bases for J; bases not matched to a gene: 6. The CDR3 consists of 15 residues. The CDR3 sequence is CASSPSAGGADTQYF. The CDR3 DNA follows: TGTGCCAGCTCACCGAGCGCGGGAGGCGCAGATACGCAGTATTTT.

The V and J genes are TRBV3-1 (or the pseudogene TRBV3-2) and TRBJ2-3; the match to TRBD2 covers 7 bases. This CDR3 spans 16 amino acids. Germline V CDR1 and CDR2: LGHDT, YNNKEL (reference sequence). V was pared by 0 bases and J by 1 base, with 4 bases of the junction left unmatched. The CDR3 here is CASSQEFRGGTDTQYF. Written as DNA, the CDR3 is TGTGCCAGCAGCCAAGAGTTTCGGGGGGGCACAGATACGCAGTATTTT.

The chain combines TRBV7-2 with TRBJ2-1, with 9 bases that match TRBD2. This CDR3 contains 16 residues. The V gene end was trimmed by 1 base and the J gene end by 2 bases; junction bases not matched to a gene: 3. Germline V CDR1 and CDR2: SGHTA, FQGNSA. CDR3 loop: CASSLVAGGPYNEQFF. In DNA, the CDR3 is TGTGCCAGCAGCTTAGTGGCGGGAGGGCCCTACAATGAGCAGTTCTTC.

This clone was detected only a few times. The chain has TRBV19 and TRBJ1-1, with a possible D match to TRBD1 (6 bases). The CDR3 runs to 11 residues. The V gene's germline CDR1 is LNHDA and CDR2 SQIVND (reference sequence). The V end was cut by 9 bases, the J end by 4 bases, with 9 bases between. CDR3 residues: CASTRGTEAFF. CDR3 DNA: TGTGCCAGCACCAGGGGCACTGAAGCTTTCTTT.

This chain joins TRBV2 and TRBJ2-7, with 8 positions matching TRBD2. The CDR3 totals 13 residues. J was trimmed by 6 bases and V by 7 bases; bases with no gene match: 8. Per germline, CDR1 SNHLY and CDR2 FYNNEI. As DNA, the CDR3 is TGTGCCAGCAATGCGGGGGGACGGGTCGAGCAGTACTTC. It specifies CASNAGGRVEQYF.

This rearrangement joins TRBV27 to TRBJ2-7, with a tentative D call TRBD1 (6 bases). V lost 4 bases to trimming and J lost 7 bases, with 17 bases between them. The CDR3 is 14 residues long. The germline V gene has CDR1 MNHEY and CDR2 SMNVEV (reference sequence). The CDR3 bases are TGTGCCAGCAGTTCGATTGCAGGGGCAAGAGAGCAGTACTTC. Protein sequence: CASSSIAGAREQYF.

The rearrangement uses TRBV3-1 (or the pseudogene TRBV3-2) and TRBJ1-2; D unclear. V gave up 0 bases and J gave up 2 bases, with 13 bases separating them. The CDR3 contains 16 residues. CDR1 LGHDT and CDR2 YNNKEL come from the germline V gene (reference sequence). CDR3 sequence reads: CASSQDLPAGNYGYTF. CDR3 DNA sequence: TGTGCCAGCAGCCAAGATCTGCCGGCGGGCAACTATGGCTACACCTTC.

This clone was seen a single time. The rearrangement links TRBV7-8 to TRBJ2-5; 8 nucleotides align to TRBD1. CDR3 length: 13 residues. Trimming took 5 bases from V and 5 from J; bases not matched to a gene: 4. CDR1 SGHVS and CDR2 FQNEAQ come from the germline V gene. The CDR3 sequence: CASSQRQGETQYF. CDR3 coding DNA: TGTGCCAGCAGCCAGCGACAGGGGGAGACCCAGTACTTC.

This clone was seen only once. The gene calls are TRBV7-8 and TRBJ1-2; TRBD1 is a possible D gene (5 bases). V was cut by 7 bases and J by 6 bases, with 15 bases left in between. There are 13 residues in the CDR3. Germline CDR1 SGHVS, CDR2 FQNEAQ. The CDR3 DNA follows: TGTGCCAGCAACGAGGCAGAAGGGGATGGCTACACCTTC. Translation: CASNEAEGDGYTF.

The rearrangement joins TRBV21-1 to TRBJ1-1; the D call TRBD1 from the table was never checked on the DNA. TRBV21-1 is listed as a pseudogene. The CDR3 runs to 14 residues. DNA for the CDR3: TGTGCCAGCAGCAACGTACAGATGAACACTGAAGCTTTCTTT. Translated, it gives CASSNVQMNTEAFF.

V gene TRBV3-1 (or the pseudogene TRBV3-2) combines with J gene TRBJ1-6; D is unclear. Between the trimmed V and J ends, which lost 4 bases and 9 bases, there was a span of 16 bases. Germline CDR1 is LGHDT and CDR2 is YNNKEL (reference sequence). The CDR3 has 15 amino acids. The CDR3 sequence: CASSLLAQGGSPLHF. For the CDR3, the DNA is TGTGCCAGCAGCCTTCTGGCCCAAGGCGGTTCACCCCTCCACTTT.

V and J are TRBV28 and TRBJ2-7; 12 positions agree with TRBD1. This CDR3 spans 15 amino acids. CDR1 MDHEN and CDR2 SYDVKM come from the germline V gene. J was trimmed by 7 bases and V by 4 bases; bases with no gene match: 8. The CDR3 sequence is CASSSSGTGGGEQYF. The CDR3 DNA is TGTGCCAGCAGTTCGTCCGGGACAGGGGGCGGTGAGCAGTACTTC.

The J gene is TRBJ1-2, the V gene TRBV6-6; 7 positions match TRBD1. V lost 2 bases and J lost 8; bases outside the gene matches: 11. The CDR3 consists of 15 residues. Germline V gene data show CDR1 as MNHNY and CDR2 as SVGAGI (reference sequence). The CDR3 DNA reads as TGTGCCAGCAGTTACGATCAGGGGGAAGAGGAGGGCTACACCTTC. It translates to CASSYDQGEEEGYTF.

This chain joins TRBV10-2 and TRBJ2-5; D perhaps matches TRBD1 (5 bases). CDR3 length equals 11 residues. The V end was cut by 8 bases, the J end by 4 bases, with 8 bases between. Germline-derived CDR1 and CDR2 are WSHSY and SAAADI. The CDR3 nucleotides read TGCGCCAGCCGCCAGGGAGAGACCCAGTACTTC. It translates to CASRQGETQYF.

The chain is built from TRBV5-4 and TRBJ2-3, with 8 bases fitting TRBD2. The CDR3 is 16 amino acids. The V and J ends lost 0 bases and 2 bases, in that order; junction bases with no gene match: 5. Germline values: CDR1 SGHNT, CDR2 YYREEE (reference sequence). In DNA, the CDR3 is TGTGCCAGCAGCTTGGTTGGCGGGGGGCACACAGATACGCAGTATTTT. Encoded protein: CASSLVGGGHTDTQYF.

This sequence joins TRBV7-3 and TRBJ2-7, with a weak D call TRBD1 (5 bases). The CDR3 is made up of 14 amino acids. CDR1 SGHTA and CDR2 FQGTGA come from the germline V gene. Trimming removed 2 bases from V and 1 base from J, with 9 bases in between. The CDR3 region is CASSLVPGSYEQYF. The CDR3 DNA reads TGTGCCAGCAGCTTAGTCCCAGGGTCCTACGAGCAGTACTTC.

This clone has just a few counts. The chain joins TRBV18 to TRBJ1-6; 9 nucleotides align to TRBD1. The CDR3 contains 13 residues. The V gene end was trimmed by 6 bases and the J gene end by 9 bases; junction bases not matched to a gene: 3. CDR1 is KGHSH, CDR2 LQKENI, per germline. The CDR3, as DNA: TGTGCCAGCTCTCAGACAGGGGGTTCACCCCTCCACTTT. Residues: CASSQTGGSPLHF.

The genes are TRBV11-1 and TRBJ2-3, with D perhaps TRBD2 (6 bases). Germline CDR1 SGHAT, CDR2 FQDESV (reference sequence). Trimming shortened V by 3 bases and J by 5 bases, and 12 bases separated the two germline ends. The length of the CDR3 is 14 residues. The CDR3 sequence is CASSLGGGVDTQYF. CDR3 nucleotide sequence: TGTGCCAGCAGCTTGGGTGGCGGGGTAGATACGCAGTATTTT.

This chain joins TRBV2 and TRBJ2-1; 7 bases align to TRBD1. The CDR3 runs 18 residues. The V segment lost 2 bases and the J segment 6 bases; nucleotides outside the gene matches: 16. Germline CDR1 and CDR2: SNHLY and FYNNEI. The CDR3, as DNA: TGTGCCAGCAGTGAATTCGGTGTCAGGGGACAGAACCTCAATGAGCAGTTCTTC. It is translated as CASSEFGVRGQNLNEQFF.

The V and J genes are TRBV5-4 and TRBJ1-2; no clear D gene. With 5 bases removed from V and 8 bases from J, the gap between germline ends came to 19 bases. Germline V CDR1 and CDR2: SGHNT, YYREEE (reference sequence). The CDR3 consists of 14 residues. The CDR3 nucleotides read TGTGCCAGCAGTCACGACGGGAAGGGAGGAGGCTACACCTTC. This gives the protein CASSHDGKGGGYTF.

The rearrangement links TRBV7-2 to TRBJ1-4; 7 bases fit TRBD1. The CDR3 has 14 residues. Germline-derived CDR1 and CDR2 are SGHTA and FQGNSA. Germline trimming cut 4 bases from V and 4 bases from J; bases unmatched to any gene: 3. Written as DNA, the CDR3 is TGTGCCAGCAGCTCGGACAGGAATAATGAAAAACTGTTTTTT. Translation: CASSSDRNNEKLFF.

V and J are TRBV24-1 and TRBJ2-2; D may be TRBD1 (6 bases). Trimming took off 1 base at V and 1 base at J, with 21 bases between the two ends. The germline CDR1 and CDR2 sequences are KGHDR and SFDVKD. CDR3 length equals 20 residues. For the CDR3, the DNA is TGTGCCACCAGTGATTTTTGGGCTGACGGGCGAGGGGGGAACACCGGGGAGCTGTTTTTT. Its translation: CATSDFWADGRGGNTGELFF.

J is TRBJ2-2 and V is TRBV4-1, with 13 positions matching TRBD2. The germline CDR1 and CDR2 sequences are MGHRA and YSYEKL. The CDR3 runs 17 residues. Losses at the gene ends were 1 base for V and 6 bases for J; bases not matched to a gene: 5. CDR3 sequence (DNA): TGCGCCAGCAGCCAAGGTGGACTAGCGGGAGTGGCCGGGGAGCTGTTTTTT. Its translation: CASSQGGLAGVAGELFF.

The rearrangement joins TRBV7-8 to TRBJ1-5, with 7 positions matching TRBD1. With V trimmed by 5 bases and J by 9 bases, 7 bases remained unmatched. This CDR3 comprises 13 residues. Germline assignment: CDR1 SGHVS and CDR2 FQNEAQ. For the CDR3, the DNA is TGTGCCAGCAGCCCACAGGGGTTGGTGCCCCAGCATTTT. Translation: CASSPQGLVPQHF. The whole variable domain, remainder taken from reference TRBV7-8 and TRBJ1-5, is GAGVSQSPRYKVAKRGQDVALRCDPISGHVSLFWYQQALGQGPEFLTYFQNEAQLDKSGLPSDRFFAERPEGSVSTLKIQRTQQEDSAVYLCASSPQGLVPQHFGDGTRLSIL.

This clone has just one count. The chain links TRBV19 to TRBJ2-1; D perhaps matches TRBD1 (5 bases). The CDR3 spans 13 residues. From germline, CDR1 is LNHDA and CDR2 SQIVND (reference sequence). DNA for the CDR3: TGTGCAACAGTAGGGGTAACCTACAATGAGCAGTTCTTC. Its translation is CATVGVTYNEQFF.

The rearrangement uses TRBV7-8 and TRBJ1-5, with no clear D. The germline V gene encodes CDR1 SGHVS and CDR2 FQNEAQ. V was shortened by 7 bases and J by 6 bases, with 16 bases between the two germline ends. This CDR3 is 14 amino acids long. CDR3 coding DNA: TGTGCCAGCACCATAGGTCGGGGAACTCAGCCCCAGCATTTT. This encodes CASTIGRGTQPQHF.

This clone has a handful of counts. The gene calls are TRBV7-2 and TRBJ1-1; D unresolved. The CDR3 consists of 13 residues. Trimming cost V 6 bases and J 0 bases, with 8 bases left between them. Germline CDR1 reads SGHTA; CDR2 reads FQGNSA. CDR3 loop: CASRAEMNTEAFF. CDR3 bases: TGTGCCAGCAGGGCAGAAATGAACACTGAAGCTTTCTTT.

This chain links TRBV5-6 with TRBJ2-5, with a possible D match to TRBD1 (6 bases). CDR3 size: 14 residues. The V gene lost 2 bases and the J gene lost 5 bases, with 13 bases spanning the gap. Germline CDR1 is SGHDT and CDR2 is YYEEEE. The CDR3 protein is CASSLLTGTETQYF. CDR3 DNA: TGTGCCAGCAGCTTACTGACAGGCACGGAGACCCAGTACTTC.

The CDR3 sequence is CAISQPGQGFGYTF. CDR3 sequence (DNA): TGTGCCATCAGCCAACCGGGACAGGGGTTCGGCTACACCTTC. The V gene is TRBV10-3, the J gene TRBJ1-2, with TRBD1 matching 10 bases. Trimming cost V 6 bases and J 8 bases; bases outside gene matches: 9. This CDR3 has 14 amino acids. CDR1 is ENHRY, CDR2 SYGVKD, per germline.

CDR3 bases: TGCGCCAGCAGCTTGATGGAGGGTCTCGGGGAGCTGTTTTTT. Amino acid sequence: CASSLMEGLGELFF. This chain joins TRBV5-1 and TRBJ2-2; weak D call: TRBD2 (6 bases). This CDR3 comprises 14 residues. Germline CDR1 reads SGHRS; CDR2 reads YFSETQ. Trimming removed 1 base from V and 7 bases from J, with 11 bases in between.

The V call is TRBV28, the J call TRBJ1-5, with 8 nucleotides matching TRBD1. The junction had 10 bases not matched to a gene; V was cut back by 6 bases and J by 6 bases. Germline values: CDR1 MDHEN, CDR2 SYDVKM. This CDR3 has 15 residues. CDR3 residues: CASRGQDGLSQPQHF. CDR3 nucleotide sequence: TGTGCCAGCAGGGGACAGGACGGTTTAAGTCAGCCCCAGCATTTT. Full variable domain (rest looked up from reference TRBV28 and TRBJ1-5): DVKVTQSSRYLVKRTGEKVFLECVQDMDHENMFWYRQDPGLGLRLIYFSYDVKMKEKGDIPEGYSVSREKKERFSLILESASTNQTSMYLCASRGQDGLSQPQHFGDGTRLSIL.

V is TRBV28 and J is TRBJ1-4; 9 positions match TRBD1. The ends lost 7 bases at V and 6 bases at J; junction bases unmatched: 15. The CDR3 has 17 residues. Germline CDR1 and CDR2: MDHEN and SYDVKM. CDR3 residues: CASTKRRDRVLDEKLFF. The CDR3 nucleotides are TGTGCCAGCACCAAGCGGCGGGACAGGGTTCTTGATGAAAAACTGTTTTTT.